The clone carrying this TCR beta chain was found once. Time point specified: pretreatment peripheral blood. All patients handed over anywhere from 1 to 8 samples, pretreatment and on-treatment. The data derive from a study of PD-L1 blockade in urothelial cancer. Germline V gives CDR1 MNHEY, CDR2 SMNVEV (reference sequence). Trimming took off 8 bases at V and 9 bases at J, with 23 bases between the two ends. The length of the CDR3 is 15 residues. Sequenced by immunoSEQ multiplex PCR; TCRdb stores in-frame clones only, minus some. The data show 50,000 or so clones, roughly 80% seen once. V and J are TRBV27 and TRBJ2-4, with D perhaps matching TRBD2 (6 bases). The source is a man aged 45-60 years with urothelial cancer. The sample consisted of PBMCs, taken around atezolizumab (anti-PD-L1) treatment. Here the CDR3 reads CASSLSPGTEGIQYF. CDR3 nucleotides: TGTGCCAGCTCCCTTTCACCCGGGACTGAGGGCATTCAGTACTTC.